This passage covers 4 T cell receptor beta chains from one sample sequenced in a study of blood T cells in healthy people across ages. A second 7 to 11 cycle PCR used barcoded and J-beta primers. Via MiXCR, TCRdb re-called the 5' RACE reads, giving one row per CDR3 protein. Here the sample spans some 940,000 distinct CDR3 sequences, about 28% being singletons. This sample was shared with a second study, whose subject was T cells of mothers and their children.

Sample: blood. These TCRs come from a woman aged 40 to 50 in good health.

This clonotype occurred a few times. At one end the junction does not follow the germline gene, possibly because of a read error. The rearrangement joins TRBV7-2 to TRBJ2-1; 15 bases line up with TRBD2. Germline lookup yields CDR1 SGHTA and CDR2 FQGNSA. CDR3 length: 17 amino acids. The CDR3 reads CAGSSPGLAGGGNEQFF. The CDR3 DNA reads TGTGCCGGCAGCTCGCCGGGACTAGCGGGGGGAGGAAATGAGCAGTTCTTC.

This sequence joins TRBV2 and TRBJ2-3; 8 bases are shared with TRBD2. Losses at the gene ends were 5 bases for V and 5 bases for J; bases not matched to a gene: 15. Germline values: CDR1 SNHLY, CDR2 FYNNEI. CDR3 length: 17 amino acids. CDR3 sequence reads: CASSKGGSGKRGDTQYF. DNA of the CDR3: TGTGCCAGCAGTAAAGGAGGTAGCGGGAAACGGGGAGATACGCAGTATTTT.

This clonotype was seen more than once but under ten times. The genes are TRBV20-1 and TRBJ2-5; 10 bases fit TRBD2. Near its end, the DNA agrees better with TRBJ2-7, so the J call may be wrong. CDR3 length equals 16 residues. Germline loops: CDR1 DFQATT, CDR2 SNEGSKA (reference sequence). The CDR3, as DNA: TGCAGTGCTAGAGGTGATTGGCTAGCGGGGGCCTACGAGCAGTACTTC. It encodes CSARGDWLAGAYEQYF.

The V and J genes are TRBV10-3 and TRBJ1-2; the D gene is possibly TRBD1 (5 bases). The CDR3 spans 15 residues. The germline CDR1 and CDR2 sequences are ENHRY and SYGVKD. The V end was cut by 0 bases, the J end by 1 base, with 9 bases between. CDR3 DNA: TGTGCCATCAGTGAGTCGACAGCCTATAACTATGGCTACACCTTC. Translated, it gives CAISESTAYNYGYTF.